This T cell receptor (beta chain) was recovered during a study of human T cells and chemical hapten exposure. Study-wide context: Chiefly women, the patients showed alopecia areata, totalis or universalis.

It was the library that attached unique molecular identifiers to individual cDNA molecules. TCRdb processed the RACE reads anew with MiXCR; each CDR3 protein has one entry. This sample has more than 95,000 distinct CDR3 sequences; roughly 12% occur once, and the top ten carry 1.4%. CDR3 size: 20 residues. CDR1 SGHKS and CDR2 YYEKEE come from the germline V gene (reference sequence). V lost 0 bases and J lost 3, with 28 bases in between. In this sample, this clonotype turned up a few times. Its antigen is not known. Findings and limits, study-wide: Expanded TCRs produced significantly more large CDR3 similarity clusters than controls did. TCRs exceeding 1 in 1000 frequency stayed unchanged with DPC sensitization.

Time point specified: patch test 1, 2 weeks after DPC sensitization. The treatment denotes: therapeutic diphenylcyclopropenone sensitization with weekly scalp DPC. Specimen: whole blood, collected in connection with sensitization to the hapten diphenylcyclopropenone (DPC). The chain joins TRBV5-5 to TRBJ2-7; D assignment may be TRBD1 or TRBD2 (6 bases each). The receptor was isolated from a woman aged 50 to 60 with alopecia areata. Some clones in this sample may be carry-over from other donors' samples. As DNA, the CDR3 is TGTGCCAGCAGCTTGGCACCCTCGGGGGCCTGGCGTGTCCTGGACTACGAGCAGTACTTC. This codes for CASSLAPSGAWRVLDYEQYF.